This T cell receptor beta chain was sequenced in a study of blood T cell repertoires in COVID-19. Across the study: Sites across the United States, Italy and Spain contributed samples from acute and convalescent COVID-19.

Original processing notes: Cell counts per sample came from amplifying reference gene primers. Measured with immunoSEQ multiplex PCR; TCRdb has only the in-frame clones, and not every one. That table gives V, J and clone size, and the DNA gave D and trimming. Altogether about 230,000 clones are present, over 70% being singletons, with the ten largest covering 7.9%. The length of the CDR3 is 16 residues. The germline V gene has CDR1 MNHEY and CDR2 SVGAGI. V was shortened by 0 bases and J by 5 bases, with 17 bases between the two germline ends. The TCR sequence derives from a woman older than 75 with acute or convalescent COVID-19. The sequenced sample was peripheral blood. This chain joins TRBV6-5 and TRBJ2-7, with a weak D call TRBD2 (7 bases). The DNA of the CDR3 is TGTGCCAGCAGTTACTCGACGGGAGGCAGGGGCAACGAGCAGTACTTC. Encoded protein: CASSYSTGGRGNEQYF.